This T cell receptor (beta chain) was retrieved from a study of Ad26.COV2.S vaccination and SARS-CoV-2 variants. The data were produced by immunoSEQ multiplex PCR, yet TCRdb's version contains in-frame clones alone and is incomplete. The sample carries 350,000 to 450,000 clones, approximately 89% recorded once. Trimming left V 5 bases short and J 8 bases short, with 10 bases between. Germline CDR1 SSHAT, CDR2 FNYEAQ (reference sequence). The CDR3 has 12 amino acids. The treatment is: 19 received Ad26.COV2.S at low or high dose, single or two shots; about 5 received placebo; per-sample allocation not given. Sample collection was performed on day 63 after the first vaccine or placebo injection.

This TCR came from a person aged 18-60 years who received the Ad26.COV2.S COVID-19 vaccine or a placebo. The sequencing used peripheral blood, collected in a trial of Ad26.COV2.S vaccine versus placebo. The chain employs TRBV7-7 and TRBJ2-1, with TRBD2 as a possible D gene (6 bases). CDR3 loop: CASSVSGDEQFF. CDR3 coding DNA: TGTGCCAGCAGCGTTAGCGGAGATGAGCAGTTCTTC.